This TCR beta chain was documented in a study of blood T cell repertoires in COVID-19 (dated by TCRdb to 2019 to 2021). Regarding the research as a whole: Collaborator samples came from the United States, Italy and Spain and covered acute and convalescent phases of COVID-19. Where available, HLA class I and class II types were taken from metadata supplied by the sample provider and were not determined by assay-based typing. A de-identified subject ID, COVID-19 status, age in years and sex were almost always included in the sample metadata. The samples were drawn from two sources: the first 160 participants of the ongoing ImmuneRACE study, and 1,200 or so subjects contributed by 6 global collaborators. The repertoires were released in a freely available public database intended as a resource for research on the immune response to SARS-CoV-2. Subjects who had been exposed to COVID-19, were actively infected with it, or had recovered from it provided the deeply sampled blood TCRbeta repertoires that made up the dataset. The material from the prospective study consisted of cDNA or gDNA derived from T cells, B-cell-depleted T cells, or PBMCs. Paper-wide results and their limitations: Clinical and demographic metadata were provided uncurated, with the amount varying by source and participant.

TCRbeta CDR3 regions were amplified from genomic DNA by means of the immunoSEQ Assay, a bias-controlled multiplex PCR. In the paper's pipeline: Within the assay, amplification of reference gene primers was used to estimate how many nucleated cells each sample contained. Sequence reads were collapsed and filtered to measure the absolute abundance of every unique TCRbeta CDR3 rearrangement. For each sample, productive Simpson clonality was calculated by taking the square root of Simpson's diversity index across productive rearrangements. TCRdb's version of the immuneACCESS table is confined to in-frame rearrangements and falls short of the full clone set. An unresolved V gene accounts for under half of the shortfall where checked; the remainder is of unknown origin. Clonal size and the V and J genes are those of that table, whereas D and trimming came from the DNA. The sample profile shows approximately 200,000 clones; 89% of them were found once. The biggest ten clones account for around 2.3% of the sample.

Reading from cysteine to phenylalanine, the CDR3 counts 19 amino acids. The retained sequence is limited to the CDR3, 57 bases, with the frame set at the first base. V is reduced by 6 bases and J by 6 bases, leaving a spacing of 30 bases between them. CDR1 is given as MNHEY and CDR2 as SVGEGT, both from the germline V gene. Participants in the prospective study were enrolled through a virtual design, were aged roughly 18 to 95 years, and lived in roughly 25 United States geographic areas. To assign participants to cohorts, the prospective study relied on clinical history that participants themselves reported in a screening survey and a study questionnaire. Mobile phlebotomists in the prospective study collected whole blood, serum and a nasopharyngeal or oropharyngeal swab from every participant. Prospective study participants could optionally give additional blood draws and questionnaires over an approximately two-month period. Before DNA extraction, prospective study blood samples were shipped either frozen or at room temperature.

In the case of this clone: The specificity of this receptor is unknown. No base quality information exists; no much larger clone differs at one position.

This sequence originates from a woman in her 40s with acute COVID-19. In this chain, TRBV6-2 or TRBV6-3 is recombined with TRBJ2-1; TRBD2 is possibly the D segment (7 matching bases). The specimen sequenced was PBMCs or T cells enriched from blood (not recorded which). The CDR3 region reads CASSQGGGVTGGWGNEQFF. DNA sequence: TGTGCCAGCAGCCAAGGGGGGGGAGTAACTGGAGGATGGGGCAATGAGCAGTTCTTC.